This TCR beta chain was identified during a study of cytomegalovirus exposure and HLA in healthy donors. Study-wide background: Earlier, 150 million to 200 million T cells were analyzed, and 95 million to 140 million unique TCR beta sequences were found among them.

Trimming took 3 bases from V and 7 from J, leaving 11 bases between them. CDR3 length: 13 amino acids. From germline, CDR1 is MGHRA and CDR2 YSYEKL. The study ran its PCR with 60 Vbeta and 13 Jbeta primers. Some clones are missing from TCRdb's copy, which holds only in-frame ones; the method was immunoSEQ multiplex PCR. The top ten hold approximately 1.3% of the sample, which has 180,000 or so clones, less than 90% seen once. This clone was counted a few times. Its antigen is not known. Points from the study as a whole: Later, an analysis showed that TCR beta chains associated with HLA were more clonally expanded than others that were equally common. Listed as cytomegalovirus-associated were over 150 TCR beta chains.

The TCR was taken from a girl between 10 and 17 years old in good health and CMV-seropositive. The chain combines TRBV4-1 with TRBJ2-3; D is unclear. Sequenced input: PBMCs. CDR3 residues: CASSQPPLNTQYF. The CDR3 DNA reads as TGCGCCAGCAGCCAGCCCCCGCTAAATACGCAGTATTTT.